This TCR beta chain was captured in a study of T cell changes during pregnancy in multiple sclerosis. This clone was recorded once. Assay: immunoSEQ multiplex PCR; the TCRdb copy retains only in-frame clones and omits some. The sample lists about 61,000 clones, 75% to 90% occurring once. The CDR3 length is 14 residues. Per the germline V gene, CDR1 is SGHTA and CDR2 is FQGNSA. With 7 bases clipped from V and 1 base from J, the junction kept 4 bases outside the gene matches. The specimen was peripheral blood, collected in the first trimester of pregnancy. The chain employs TRBV7-2 and TRBJ2-3; 8 bases map to TRBD1. The clonotype originates from a female donor in good health, enrolled as a control in a pregnancy study. The CDR3 DNA reads TGTGCCAGCACCAAGGGACAGGGCACAGATACGCAGTATTTT. Protein: CASTKGQGTDTQYF.